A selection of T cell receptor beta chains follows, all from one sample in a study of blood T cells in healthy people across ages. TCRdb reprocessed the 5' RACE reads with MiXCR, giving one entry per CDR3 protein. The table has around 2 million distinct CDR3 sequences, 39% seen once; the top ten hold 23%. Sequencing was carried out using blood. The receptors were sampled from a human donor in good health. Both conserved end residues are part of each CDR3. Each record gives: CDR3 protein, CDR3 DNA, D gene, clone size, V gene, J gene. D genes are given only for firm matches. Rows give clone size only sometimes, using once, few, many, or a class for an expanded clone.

CDR3aa: CSARGTVETQYF
CDR3nt: TGCAGTGCTAGAGGCACGGTGGAGACCCAGTACTTC
d_gene: -
abundance: few
v_gene: TRBV20-1
j_gene: TRBJ2-5

CDR3aa: CCVPVPSVSDTQYF
CDR3nt: TGCTGCGTCCCTGTTCCTTCGGTTTCAGATACGCAGTATTTT
d_gene: -
abundance: -
v_gene: TRBV29-1
j_gene: TRBJ2-3

CDR3aa: CSVGDPGFSEQYF
CDR3nt: TGCAGCGTGGGAGACCCAGGTTTCAGCGAGCAGTACTTC
d_gene: -
abundance: -
v_gene: TRBV29-1
j_gene: TRBJ2-7

CDR3aa: CASSLAALDDEDQPQHFGDGYTF
CDR3nt: -
d_gene: -
abundance: -
v_gene: TRBV11-1
j_gene: TRBJ1-2

CDR3aa: CASSSGGAGIQETQYF
CDR3nt: TGTGCCAGCAGCTCCGGGGGGGCAGGTATTCAAGAGACCCAGTACTTC
d_gene: TRBD2
abundance: -
v_gene: TRBV7-2
j_gene: TRBJ2-5

CDR3aa: CSARVTGGSGYGYTF
CDR3nt: TGCAGTGCTAGGGTAACAGGGGGCTCGGGCTATGGCTACACCTTC
d_gene: TRBD1
abundance: -
v_gene: TRBV20-1
j_gene: TRBJ1-2

CDR3aa: CASSPDRGQETQYF
CDR3nt: TGTGCCAGCAGCCCGGACAGGGGGCAAGAGACCCAGTACTTC
d_gene: TRBD1
abundance: many
v_gene: TRBV18
j_gene: TRBJ2-5

CDR3aa: CSVVGIVSTDTQYF
CDR3nt: TGCAGCGTTGTTGGGATCGTGAGCACAGATACGCAGTATTTT
d_gene: -
abundance: many
v_gene: TRBV29-1
j_gene: TRBJ2-3

CDR3aa: CASSYSVGQRTYEQYF
CDR3nt: TGTGCCAGCAGTTACTCAGTAGGACAAAGGACTTACGAGCAGTACTTC
d_gene: -
abundance: -
v_gene: TRBV6-5
j_gene: TRBJ2-7

CDR3aa: CASSDRLLAKNIQYF
CDR3nt: TGTGCCAGTAGCGACCGACTCCTAGCCAAAAACATTCAGTACTTC
d_gene: -
abundance: -
v_gene: TRBV19
j_gene: TRBJ2-4

CDR3aa: CATSLAGGGMTYTQYF
CDR3nt: TGTGCCACCTCCCTGGCGGGGGGCGGGATGACATATACGCAGTATTTT
d_gene: TRBD2
abundance: -
v_gene: TRBV15
j_gene: TRBJ2-3

CDR3aa: CASSLAGALGQPQHF
CDR3nt: TGTGCCAGCAGCTTGGCAGGGGCTTTGGGTCAGCCCCAGCATTTT
d_gene: -
abundance: -
v_gene: TRBV5-5
j_gene: TRBJ1-5

CDR3aa: CASTSGGQGWDGYTF
CDR3nt: TGTGCCAGCACCAGTGGGGGACAGGGATGGGATGGCTACACCTTC
d_gene: TRBD1
abundance: -
v_gene: TRBV12-3/TRBV12-4
j_gene: TRBJ1-2

CDR3aa: CASSAPTERQSDTQYF
CDR3nt: TGCGCCAGCAGCGCCCCGACTGAGAGACAGAGTGATACGCAGTATTTT
d_gene: -
abundance: -
v_gene: TRBV5-1
j_gene: TRBJ2-3

CDR3aa: CSNLTGEAFF
CDR3nt: TGCTCTAACCTTACAGGTGAAGCTTTCTTT
d_gene: -
abundance: -
v_gene: TRBV29-1
j_gene: TRBJ1-1

CDR3aa: CASSCSDRVFKRFF
CDR3nt: TGTGCCAGCAGTTGTAGTGACAGGGTATTCAAGAGGTTCTTC
d_gene: TRBD1
abundance: -
v_gene: TRBV12-3/TRBV12-4
j_gene: TRBJ2-1

CDR3aa: CASSTSGTGSYEQYF
CDR3nt: TGTGCCAGCAGTACCTCCGGGACAGGGAGCTACGAACAGTACTTC
d_gene: TRBD1
abundance: -
v_gene: TRBV6-5
j_gene: TRBJ2-7

CDR3aa: CASSPMGGTGYTF
CDR3nt: TGTGCCAGCAGTCCCATGGGGGGGACAGGCTACACCTTC
d_gene: -
abundance: -
v_gene: TRBV12-3/TRBV12-4
j_gene: TRBJ1-2

CDR3aa: CASTVTGQGLRKQYF
CDR3nt: TGTGCCAGCACCGTAACAGGACAGGGGTTAAGGAAGCAGTACTTC
d_gene: TRBD1
abundance: -
v_gene: TRBV2
j_gene: TRBJ2-4

CDR3aa: CASSLGQGNETQYF
CDR3nt: TGTGCCAGCAGCCTGGGACAGGGGAATGAGACCCAGTACTTC
d_gene: TRBD1
abundance: few
v_gene: TRBV12-3/TRBV12-4
j_gene: TRBJ2-5

CDR3aa: CSASPTRGTYEQYF
CDR3nt: TGCAGTGCTAGCCCCACTCGGGGGACGTACGAGCAGTACTTC
d_gene: -
abundance: many
v_gene: TRBV20-1
j_gene: TRBJ2-7

CDR3aa: CASSQPGPRTEAFF
CDR3nt: TGTGCCAGCAGCCAACCGGGACCTAGAACTGAAGCTTTCTTT
d_gene: -
abundance: few
v_gene: TRBV7-2
j_gene: TRBJ1-1

CDR3aa: CASSAILNSNQPQHF
CDR3nt: TGTGCCAGCAGTGCCATTCTCAATAGCAATCAGCCCCAGCATTTT
d_gene: -
abundance: -
v_gene: TRBV6-1
j_gene: TRBJ1-5

CDR3aa: CASRQLQGAPEAFF
CDR3nt: TGTGCCAGCAGGCAGTTACAGGGGGCGCCTGAAGCTTTCTTT
d_gene: TRBD1
abundance: few
v_gene: TRBV6-5
j_gene: TRBJ1-1

CDR3aa: CASSEPVHRDKDEQFF
CDR3nt: TGTGCCAGCAGTGAACCAGTACACAGAGATAAAGACGAGCAGTTCTTC
d_gene: -
abundance: -
v_gene: TRBV2
j_gene: TRBJ2-1

CDR3aa: CASSALSTTNEKLFF
CDR3nt: TGTGCCAGCAGTGCCCTTTCAACAACTAATGAAAAACTGTTTTTT
d_gene: -
abundance: few
v_gene: TRBV25-1
j_gene: TRBJ1-4

CDR3aa: CASSQESPGVTEAFF
CDR3nt: TGCGCCAGCAGCCAAGAATCACCAGGGGTCACTGAAGCTTTCTTT
d_gene: -
abundance: -
v_gene: TRBV4-3
j_gene: TRBJ1-1

CDR3aa: CSVEGIANYNEQFF
CDR3nt: TGCAGCGTTGAGGGGATTGCTAACTACAATGAGCAGTTCTTC
d_gene: -
abundance: -
v_gene: TRBV29-1
j_gene: TRBJ2-1

CDR3aa: CSARFRTGNYGYTF
CDR3nt: TGCAGTGCTAGATTCCGGACAGGGAACTATGGCTACACCTTC
d_gene: TRBD1
abundance: few
v_gene: TRBV20-1
j_gene: TRBJ1-2

CDR3aa: CASSSPGGQPQHF
CDR3nt: TGTGCCAGCAGCTCACCAGGGGGCCAGCCCCAGCATTTT
d_gene: TRBD1
abundance: few
v_gene: TRBV7-2
j_gene: TRBJ1-5

CDR3aa: CASSFWQGGTDTQYF
CDR3nt: TGTGCCAGCAGTTTTTGGCAGGGGGGGACAGATACGCAGTATTTT
d_gene: -
abundance: few
v_gene: TRBV28
j_gene: TRBJ2-3

CDR3aa: CASSEARWPYGYTF
CDR3nt: TGTGCCAGCAGCGAAGCCCGGTGGCCTTATGGCTACACCTTC
d_gene: -
abundance: -
v_gene: TRBV2
j_gene: TRBJ1-2

CDR3aa: CASSLETNYEQYF
CDR3nt: TGTGCCAGCAGTTTAGAGACAAACTACGAGCAGTACTTC
d_gene: -
abundance: many
v_gene: TRBV12-3/TRBV12-4
j_gene: TRBJ2-7

CDR3aa: CASSSRGQGVSYEQYF
CDR3nt: TGTGCCAGCAGCTCCCGTGGACAGGGTGTTTCCTACGAGCAGTACTTC
d_gene: TRBD1
abundance: few
v_gene: TRBV5-6
j_gene: TRBJ2-7

CDR3aa: CASSQERTSGANVLTF
CDR3nt: TGTGCCAGCAGCCAAGAACGTACCTCTGGGGCCAACGTCCTGACTTTC
d_gene: -
abundance: -
v_gene: TRBV4-2
j_gene: TRBJ2-6

CDR3aa: CASSTGFEGIQYF
CDR3nt: TGTGCCAGCAGTACAGGTTTCGAGGGCATTCAGTACTTC
d_gene: -
abundance: few
v_gene: TRBV11-1
j_gene: TRBJ2-4

CDR3aa: CSAYSRDRRTYEQYF
CDR3nt: TGCAGTGCCTATTCCCGGGACAGGAGAACCTACGAGCAGTACTTC
d_gene: TRBD1
abundance: -
v_gene: TRBV20-1
j_gene: TRBJ2-7

CDR3aa: CASSSSGARQETQYF
CDR3nt: TGTGCCAGCAGCTCAAGCGGGGCGCGCCAAGAGACCCAGTACTTC
d_gene: TRBD2
abundance: -
v_gene: TRBV3-1
j_gene: TRBJ2-5

CDR3aa: CASSSSPLSDTQYF
CDR3nt: TGTGCCAGCAGCTCTTCTCCCTTATCAGATACGCAGTATTTT
d_gene: -
abundance: -
v_gene: TRBV7-2
j_gene: TRBJ2-3

CDR3aa: CASSQDEGPAYNEQFF
CDR3nt: TGTGCCAGCAGCCAAGACGAGGGTCCCGCCTACAATGAGCAGTTCTTC
d_gene: -
abundance: -
v_gene: TRBV4-2
j_gene: TRBJ2-1

CDR3aa: CATSLSTGSSLYEQYF
CDR3nt: TGTGCCACCAGCCTAAGTACCGGGTCGTCGCTTTACGAGCAGTACTTC
d_gene: -
abundance: -
v_gene: TRBV15
j_gene: TRBJ2-7

CDR3aa: CASSYLGLWARACYGYTF
CDR3nt: TGTGCCAGCAGTTACTTGGGACTTTGGGCTCGCGCCTGCTATGGCTACACCTTC
d_gene: -
abundance: -
v_gene: TRBV6-2/TRBV6-3
j_gene: TRBJ1-2

CDR3aa: CASSLGSHTGELFF
CDR3nt: TGCGCCAGCAGCCTGGGCTCACACACCGGGGAGCTGTTTTTT
d_gene: -
abundance: once
v_gene: TRBV5-1
j_gene: TRBJ2-2

CDR3aa: CTSSHEGASYGYTF
CDR3nt: TGTACCAGCAGTCATGAGGGGGCCTCCTATGGCTACACCTTC
d_gene: TRBD1
abundance: -
v_gene: TRBV6-6
j_gene: TRBJ1-2

CDR3aa: CASSSPTRGLKDSPLHF
CDR3nt: TGTGCCAGCAGTTCGCCAACCAGGGGGCTCAAGGATTCACCCCTCCACTTT
d_gene: TRBD1
abundance: once
v_gene: TRBV27
j_gene: TRBJ1-6

CDR3aa: CAGSSMGQGYEQYF
CDR3nt: TGCGCCGGCAGCTCCATGGGACAGGGCTACGAGCAGTACTTC
d_gene: TRBD1
abundance: -
v_gene: TRBV5-1
j_gene: TRBJ2-7

CDR3aa: CAGSVREETQYF
CDR3nt: TGTGCCGGCAGTGTGAGGGAAGAGACCCAGTACTTC
d_gene: -
abundance: few
v_gene: TRBV6-1
j_gene: TRBJ2-5

CDR3aa: CASLRSGGGDTQYF
CDR3nt: TGTGCCAGCCTAAGGAGCGGGGGAGGGGATACGCAGTATTTT
d_gene: TRBD2
abundance: -
v_gene: TRBV7-2
j_gene: TRBJ2-3

CDR3aa: CASSLDSPEQYF
CDR3nt: TGTGCCAGCAGCCTTGACAGCCCCGAGCAGTACTTC
d_gene: -
abundance: few
v_gene: TRBV7-9
j_gene: TRBJ2-7

CDR3aa: CSAQPGRDRGPEQYF
CDR3nt: TGCAGTGCCCAACCAGGAAGGGACAGGGGGCCCGAGCAGTACTTC
d_gene: TRBD1
abundance: -
v_gene: TRBV20-1
j_gene: TRBJ2-7

CDR3aa: CASWRDPHEQYF
CDR3nt: TGTGCCAGCTGGAGAGATCCACACGAGCAGTACTTC
d_gene: -
abundance: few
v_gene: TRBV28
j_gene: TRBJ2-7